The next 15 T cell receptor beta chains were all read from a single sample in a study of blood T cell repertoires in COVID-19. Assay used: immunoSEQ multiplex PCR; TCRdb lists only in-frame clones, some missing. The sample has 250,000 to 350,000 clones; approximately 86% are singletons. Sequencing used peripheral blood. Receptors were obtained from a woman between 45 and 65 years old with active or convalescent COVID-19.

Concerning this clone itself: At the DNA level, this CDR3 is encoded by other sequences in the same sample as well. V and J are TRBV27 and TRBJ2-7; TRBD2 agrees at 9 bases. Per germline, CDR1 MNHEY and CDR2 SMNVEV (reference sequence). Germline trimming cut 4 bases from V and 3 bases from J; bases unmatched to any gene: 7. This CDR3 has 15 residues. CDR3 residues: CASSSILAGVYEQYF. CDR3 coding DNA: TGTGCCAGCAGTTCAATCTTAGCGGGGGTCTACGAGCAGTACTTC.

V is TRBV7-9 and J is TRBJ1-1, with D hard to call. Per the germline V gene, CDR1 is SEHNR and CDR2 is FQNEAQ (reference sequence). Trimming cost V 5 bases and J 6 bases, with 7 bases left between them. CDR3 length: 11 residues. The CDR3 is CASSREAEAFF. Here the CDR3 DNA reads TGTGCCAGCAGCCGAGAGGCTGAAGCTTTCTTT.

This CDR3 is CASRAGTSLYEQYF. Here the CDR3 DNA reads TGTGCCAGCAGAGCCGGGACTAGCCTGTACGAGCAGTACTTC. The chain couples TRBV6-5 to TRBJ2-7, with TRBD2 identical over 9 bases. V lost 6 bases, J lost 4 bases, and 7 bases stayed unmatched. CDR3 length: 14 residues. Germline V gene lookup returns CDR1 MNHEY and CDR2 SVGAGI.

In DNA, the CDR3 is TGTGCCAGCGCTGGACAGAGCAATCAGCCCCAGCATTTT. This translates into CASAGQSNQPQHF. The V call is TRBV2, the J call TRBJ1-5, with TRBD1 as a possible D gene (6 bases). V was clipped by 8 bases and J by 1 base, with 9 bases between them. The CDR3 is 13 amino acids. Germline V gene data show CDR1 as SNHLY and CDR2 as FYNNEI.

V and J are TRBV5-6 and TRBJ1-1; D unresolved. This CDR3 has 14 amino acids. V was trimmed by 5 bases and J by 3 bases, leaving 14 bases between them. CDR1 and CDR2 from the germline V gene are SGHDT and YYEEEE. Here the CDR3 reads CASSPGGRDTEAFF. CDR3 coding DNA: TGTGCCAGCAGTCCTGGAGGGAGGGACACTGAAGCTTTCTTT. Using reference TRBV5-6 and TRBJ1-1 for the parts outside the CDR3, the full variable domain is DAGVTQSPTHLIKTRGQQVTLRCSPKSGHDTVSWYQQALGQGPQFIFQYYEEEERQRGNFPDRFSGHQFPNYSSELNVNALLLGDSALYLCASSPGGRDTEAFFGQGTRLTVV.

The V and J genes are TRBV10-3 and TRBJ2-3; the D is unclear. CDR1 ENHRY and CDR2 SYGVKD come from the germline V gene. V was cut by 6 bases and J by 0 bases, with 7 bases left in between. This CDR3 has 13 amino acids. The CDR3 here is CAISVTSTDTQYF. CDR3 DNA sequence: TGTGCCATCAGCGTGACTAGCACAGATACGCAGTATTTT.

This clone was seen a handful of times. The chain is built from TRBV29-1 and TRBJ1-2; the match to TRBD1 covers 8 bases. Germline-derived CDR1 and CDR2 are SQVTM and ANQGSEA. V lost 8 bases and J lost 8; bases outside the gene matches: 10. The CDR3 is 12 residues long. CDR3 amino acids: CSIQGDSGGYTF. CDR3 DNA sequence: TGCAGCATACAGGGGGACAGTGGGGGCTACACCTTC.

In DNA, the CDR3 is TGCAGTGCTGGGGGGGATACGCAGTATTTT. This codes for CSAGGDTQYF. The chain is built from TRBV20-1 and TRBJ2-3, with a tentative D call TRBD2 (6 bases). The CDR3 has 10 residues. The V and J ends lost 5 bases and 6 bases respectively, with 6 bases between them. Germline values: CDR1 DFQATT, CDR2 SNEGSKA (reference sequence).

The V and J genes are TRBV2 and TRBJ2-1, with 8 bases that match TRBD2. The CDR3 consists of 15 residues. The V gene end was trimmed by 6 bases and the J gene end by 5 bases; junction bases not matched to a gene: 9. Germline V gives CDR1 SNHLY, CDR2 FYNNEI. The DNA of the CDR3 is TGTGCCAGCAGGGCGGGAGGCCCTTCCCACAATGAGCAGTTCTTC. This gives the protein CASRAGGPSHNEQFF.

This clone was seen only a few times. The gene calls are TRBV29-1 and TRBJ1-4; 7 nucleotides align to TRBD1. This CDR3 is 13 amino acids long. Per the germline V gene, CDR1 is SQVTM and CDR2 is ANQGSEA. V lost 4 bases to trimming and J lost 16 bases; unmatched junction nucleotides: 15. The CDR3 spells CSVGYRGAKYEFF. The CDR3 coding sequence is TGCAGCGTTGGGTACAGGGGCGCCAAGTATGAGTTTTTT.

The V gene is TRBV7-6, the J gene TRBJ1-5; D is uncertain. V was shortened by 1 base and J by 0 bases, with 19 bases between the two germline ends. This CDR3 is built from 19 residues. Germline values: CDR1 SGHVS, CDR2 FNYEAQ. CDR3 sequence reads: CASSLGPVQVEYSNQPQHF. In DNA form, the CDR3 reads TGTGCCAGCAGCTTAGGTCCAGTCCAGGTCGAATATAGCAATCAGCCCCAGCATTTT.

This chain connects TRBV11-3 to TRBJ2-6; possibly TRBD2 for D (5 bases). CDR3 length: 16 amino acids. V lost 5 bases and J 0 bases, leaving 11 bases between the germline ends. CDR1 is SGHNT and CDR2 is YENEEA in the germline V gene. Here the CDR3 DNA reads TGTGCCAGCAGCCCCGGACTGTCCTCTGGGGCCAACGTCCTGACTTTC. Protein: CASSPGLSSGANVLTF.

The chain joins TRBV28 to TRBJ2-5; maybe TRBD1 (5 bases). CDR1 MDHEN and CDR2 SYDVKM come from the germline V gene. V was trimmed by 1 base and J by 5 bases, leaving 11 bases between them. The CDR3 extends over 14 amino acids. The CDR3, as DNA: TGTGCCAGCAGTTTATTATGGGGCTTTGAGACCCAGTACTTC. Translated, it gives CASSLLWGFETQYF.

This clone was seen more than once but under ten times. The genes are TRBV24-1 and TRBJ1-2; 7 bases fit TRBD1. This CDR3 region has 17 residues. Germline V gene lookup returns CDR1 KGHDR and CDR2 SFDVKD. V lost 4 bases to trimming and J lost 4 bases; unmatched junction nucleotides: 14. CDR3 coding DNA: TGTGCCACCAGTGACACAGGGGCCGTGAGTGAACCCTATGGCTACACCTTC. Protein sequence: CATSDTGAVSEPYGYTF.

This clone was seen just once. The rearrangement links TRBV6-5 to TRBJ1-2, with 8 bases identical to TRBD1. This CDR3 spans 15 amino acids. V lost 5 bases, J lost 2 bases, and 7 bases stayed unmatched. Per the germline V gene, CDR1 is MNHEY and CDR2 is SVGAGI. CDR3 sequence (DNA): TGTGCCAGCAGTAACGGACAGGGAGGAAACTATGGCTACACCTTC. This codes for CASSNGQGGNYGYTF.